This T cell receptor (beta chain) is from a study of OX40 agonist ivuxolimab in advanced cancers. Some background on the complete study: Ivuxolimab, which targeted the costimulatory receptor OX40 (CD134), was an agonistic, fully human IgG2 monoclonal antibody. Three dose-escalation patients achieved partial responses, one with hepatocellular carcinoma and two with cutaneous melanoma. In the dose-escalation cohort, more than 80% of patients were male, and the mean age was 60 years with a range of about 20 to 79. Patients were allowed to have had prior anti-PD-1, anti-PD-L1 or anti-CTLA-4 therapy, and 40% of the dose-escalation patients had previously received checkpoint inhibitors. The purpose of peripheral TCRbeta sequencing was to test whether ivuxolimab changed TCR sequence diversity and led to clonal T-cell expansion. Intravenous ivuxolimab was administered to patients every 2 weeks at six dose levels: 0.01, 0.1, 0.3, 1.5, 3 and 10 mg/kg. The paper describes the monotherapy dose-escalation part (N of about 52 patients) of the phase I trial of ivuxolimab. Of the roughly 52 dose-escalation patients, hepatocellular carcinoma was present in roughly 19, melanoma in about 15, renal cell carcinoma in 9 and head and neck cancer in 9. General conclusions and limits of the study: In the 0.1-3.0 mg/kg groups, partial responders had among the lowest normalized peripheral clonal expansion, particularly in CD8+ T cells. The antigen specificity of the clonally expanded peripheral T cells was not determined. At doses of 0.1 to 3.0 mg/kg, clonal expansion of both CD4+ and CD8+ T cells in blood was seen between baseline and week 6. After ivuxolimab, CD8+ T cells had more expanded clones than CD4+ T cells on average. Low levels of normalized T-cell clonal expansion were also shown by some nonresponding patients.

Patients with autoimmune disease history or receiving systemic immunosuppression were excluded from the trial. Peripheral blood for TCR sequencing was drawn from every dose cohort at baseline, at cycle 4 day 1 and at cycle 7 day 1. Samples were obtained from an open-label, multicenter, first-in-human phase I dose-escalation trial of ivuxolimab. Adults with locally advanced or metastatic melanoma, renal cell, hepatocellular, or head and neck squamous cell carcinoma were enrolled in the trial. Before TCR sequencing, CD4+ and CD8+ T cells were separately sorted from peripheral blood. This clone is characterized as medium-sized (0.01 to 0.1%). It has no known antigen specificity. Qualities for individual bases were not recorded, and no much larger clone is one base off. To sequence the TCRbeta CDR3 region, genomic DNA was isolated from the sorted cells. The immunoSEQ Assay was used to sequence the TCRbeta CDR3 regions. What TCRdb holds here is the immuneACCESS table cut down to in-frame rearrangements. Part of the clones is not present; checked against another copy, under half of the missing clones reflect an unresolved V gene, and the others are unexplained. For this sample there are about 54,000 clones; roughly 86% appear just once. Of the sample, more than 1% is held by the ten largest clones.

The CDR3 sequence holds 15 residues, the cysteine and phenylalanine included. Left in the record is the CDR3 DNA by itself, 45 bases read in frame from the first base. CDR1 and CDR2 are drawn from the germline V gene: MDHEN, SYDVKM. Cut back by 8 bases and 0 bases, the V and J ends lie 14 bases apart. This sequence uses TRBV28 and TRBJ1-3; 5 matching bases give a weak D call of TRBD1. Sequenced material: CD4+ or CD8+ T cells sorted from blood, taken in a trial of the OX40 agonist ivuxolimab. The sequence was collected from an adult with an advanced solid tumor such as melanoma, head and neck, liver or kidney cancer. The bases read TGTGCCAGCTTACCGCAGGGTAACTCTGGAAACACCATATATTTT. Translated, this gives CASLPQGNSGNTIYF.